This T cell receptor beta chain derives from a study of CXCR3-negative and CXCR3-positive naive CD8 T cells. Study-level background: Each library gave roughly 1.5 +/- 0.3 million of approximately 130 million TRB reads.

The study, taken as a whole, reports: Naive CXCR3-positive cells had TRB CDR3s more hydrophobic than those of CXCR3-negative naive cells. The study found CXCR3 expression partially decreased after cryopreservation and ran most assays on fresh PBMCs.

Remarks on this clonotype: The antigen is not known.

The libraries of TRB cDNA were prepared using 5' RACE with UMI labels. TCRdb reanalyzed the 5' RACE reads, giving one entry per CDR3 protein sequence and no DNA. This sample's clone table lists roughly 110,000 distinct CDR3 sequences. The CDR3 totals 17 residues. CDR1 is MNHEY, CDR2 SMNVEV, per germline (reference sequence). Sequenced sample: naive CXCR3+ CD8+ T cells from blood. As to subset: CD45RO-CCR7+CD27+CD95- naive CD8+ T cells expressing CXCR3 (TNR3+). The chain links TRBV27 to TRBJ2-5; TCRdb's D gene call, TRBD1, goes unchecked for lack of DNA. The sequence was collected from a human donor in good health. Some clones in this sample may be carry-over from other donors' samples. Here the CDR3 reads CASGLSPPSGNQETQYF.